Shown below are 26 T cell receptor beta chains from a single sample sequenced in a study of T cells in narcolepsy. Some clones are missing from TCRdb's copy, which holds only in-frame ones; the method was immunoSEQ multiplex PCR. Among around 18,000 clones listed, under 90% were seen once. The source material was memory (CD45RA-) CD4+ T cells from blood. The origin of the receptors is a human donor in good health.

This clone was seen only a few times. V is TRBV7-6 and J is TRBJ2-3; D remains unclear. CDR1 is SGHVS and CDR2 is FNYEAQ in the germline V gene. V lost 5 bases, J lost 1 base, and 4 bases lay in between. The CDR3 has 12 amino acids. The CDR3: CASSPRTDTQYF. The CDR3 nucleotides read TGTGCCAGCAGCCCACGCACAGATACGCAGTATTTT.

This chain joins TRBV7-9 and TRBJ1-4; no clear D gene. Germline assignment: CDR1 SEHNR and CDR2 FQNEAQ (reference sequence). The CDR3 loop spans 15 amino acids. V was cut by 0 bases and J by 3 bases, with 8 bases left in between. The chain's CDR3 is CASSLAGQSNEKLFF. CDR3 DNA: TGTGCCAGCAGCTTAGCCGGGCAGTCTAATGAAAAACTGTTTTTT.

The chain is built from TRBV5-4 and TRBJ2-5; D gene ambiguous. The germline CDR1 and CDR2 sequences are SGHNT and YYREEE (reference sequence). The CDR3 extends over 17 amino acids. Trimming removed 6 bases at V and 1 base at J, with 22 bases between. In DNA, the CDR3 is TGTGCCAGCACCTCCATGAAGGGTCCCCGGATCCAAGAGACCCAGTACTTC. This codes for CASTSMKGPRIQETQYF.

The chain employs TRBV4-2 and TRBJ1-6; D is perhaps TRBD1 (6 bases). Trimming removed 1 base from V and 10 bases from J, with 17 bases in between. The CDR3 loop spans 16 amino acids. Germline V CDR1 and CDR2: LGHNA, YNFKEQ. CDR3 nucleotides: TGTGCCAGCAGCCAAGTACAACAGGGAGCTCACTCACCCCTCCACTTT. Encoded protein: CASSQVQQGAHSPLHF.

This clone appeared a single time. The chain carries TRBV5-6 and TRBJ1-4, with D tentatively TRBD1 (5 bases). Germline CDR1 reads SGHDT; CDR2 reads YYEEEE. CDR3 length: 17 amino acids. V lost 0 bases and J 0 bases, leaving 12 bases between the germline ends. The CDR3 protein is CASSLAGEGTTNEKLFF. The CDR3 region has the DNA TGTGCCAGCAGCTTGGCCGGGGAGGGGACAACTAATGAAAAACTGTTTTTT.

This chain joins TRBV7-2 and TRBJ2-1, with unresolved D. Germline V gene data show CDR1 as SGHTA and CDR2 as FQGNSA. The CDR3 is 15 residues long. Trimming left V 1 base short and J 6 bases short, with 13 bases between. CDR3 nucleotide sequence: TGTGCCAGCAGCTTAGGTGGGCCGGTTCGCAATGAGCAGTTCTTC. Its translation: CASSLGGPVRNEQFF.

The chain recombines TRBV5-1 with TRBJ1-1; D is possibly TRBD1 (5 bases). V lost 3 bases, J lost 1 base, and 16 bases lay in between. From germline, CDR1 is SGHRS and CDR2 YFSETQ. The CDR3 has 16 residues. The chain's CDR3 is CASSWRDGGGNTEAFF. CDR3 bases: TGCGCCAGCAGCTGGAGGGACGGTGGTGGGAACACTGAAGCTTTCTTT.

This chain joins TRBV12-5 and TRBJ2-2, with a weak D call TRBD2 (6 bases). The CDR3 runs 12 residues. The germline CDR1 and CDR2 sequences are LGHNT and FRNRAP. V lost 5 bases, J lost 8 bases, and 9 bases lay in between. In DNA, the CDR3 is TGTGCTAGTGGTGGCGGGGCGGGGGAGCTGTTTTTT. Its protein is CASGGGAGELFF.

This chain connects TRBV5-1 to TRBJ2-1; D possibly matches TRBD1 or TRBD2 (5 bases each). Germline values: CDR1 SGHRS, CDR2 YFSETQ. This CDR3 has 15 amino acids. V lost 0 bases to trimming and J lost 1 base, with 8 bases between them. This CDR3 reads CASSLGGKSYNEQFF. The CDR3, as DNA: TGCGCCAGCAGCTTGGGGGGGAAGTCCTACAATGAGCAGTTCTTC.

This sequence joins TRBV5-1 and TRBJ2-2, with unresolved D. Trimming pared 1 base from V and 4 bases from J, leaving 8 bases between. Germline V gene sequence: CDR1 SGHRS, CDR2 YFSETQ. The CDR3 spans 14 residues. The CDR3 spells CASSLLKGTGELFF. The CDR3 coding sequence is TGCGCCAGCAGCTTGCTCAAGGGCACCGGGGAGCTGTTTTTT.

Turning to this clone: At one end, the junction sequence differs from germline, possibly due to a read error. Additional DNA sequences in this sample encode the identical CDR3. This rearrangement joins TRBV6-1 to TRBJ2-7; unclear D gene. Germline assignment: CDR1 MNHNS and CDR2 SASEGT. This CDR3 spans 12 amino acids. This CDR3 is CASNRVGNEQYF. As DNA, the CDR3 is TGTGCCAGCAATCGGGTGGGAAACGAACAGTACTTC.

This clone was observed a few times. V usage is TRBV19 and J usage is TRBJ2-3; D ambiguous. V shed 3 bases and J shed 3 bases, with 7 bases lying between them. Germline CDR1 and CDR2: LNHDA and SQIVND (reference sequence). This CDR3 spans 13 amino acids. The CDR3 is CASSIVATDTQYF. The CDR3 region has the DNA TGTGCCAGTAGTATCGTAGCAACAGATACGCAGTATTTT. Complete variable domain (other parts from reference TRBV19 and TRBJ2-3): DGGITQSPKYLFRKEGQNVTLSCEQNLNHDAMYWYRQDPGQGLRLIYYSQIVNDFQKGDIAEGYSVSREKKESFPLTVTSAQKNPTAFYLCASSIVATDTQYFGPGTRLTVL.

The rearrangement links TRBV5-4 to TRBJ1-2; 8 bases are a match to TRBD1. The CDR3 runs to 14 residues. After removal of 4 bases from V and 4 bases from J, the junction contained 6 bases not matched to a gene. The germline gives CDR1 SGHNT, CDR2 YYREEE (reference sequence). The CDR3 here is CASSPTGAGYGYTF. The CDR3 DNA sequence: TGTGCCAGCAGCCCGACAGGGGCTGGCTATGGCTACACCTTC.

The chain combines TRBV7-9 with TRBJ2-7, with unresolved D. The CDR3 is made up of 13 amino acids. V was cut by 5 bases and J by 4 bases, with 12 bases left in between. Germline V lookup: CDR1 SEHNR, CDR2 FQNEAQ (reference sequence). The CDR3: CASSLDASYEQYF. DNA for the CDR3: TGTGCCAGCAGCCTTGACGCGTCGTACGAGCAGTACTTC.

The chain links TRBV29-1 to TRBJ1-5; 8 positions agree with TRBD1. CDR1 is SQVTM and CDR2 is ANQGSEA in the germline V gene. Trimming at V came to 0 bases and at J to 12 bases, leaving 10 bases not matched to a gene. The CDR3 runs 14 residues. The CDR3 here is CSVEEGSRTGIQHF. The CDR3 bases are TGCAGCGTTGAAGAGGGTTCTAGGACAGGGATCCAGCATTTT.

The chain employs TRBV30 and TRBJ1-5, with 7 nucleotides matching TRBD1. This CDR3 spans 20 amino acids. Per germline, CDR1 GTSNPN and CDR2 SVGIG (reference sequence). J gave up 0 bases and V 2 bases, and 19 bases lay outside the gene matches. CDR3 residues: CAWSPRSWDSRSNSNQPQHF. DNA for the CDR3: TGTGCCTGGAGTCCCCGTTCTTGGGACAGCCGATCTAATAGCAATCAGCCCCAGCATTTT.

The V call is TRBV14, the J call TRBJ2-2; D might be TRBD1 or TRBD2, each matching 5 bases. Trimming cost V 9 bases and J 5 bases, with 19 bases left between them. The CDR3 loop spans 15 amino acids. CDR1 and CDR2 (germline): SGHDN, FVKESK. CDR3 in DNA: TGTGCCAGACCAACACGGGACCCCCGTACCGGGGAGCTGTTTTTT. Its protein product is CARPTRDPRTGELFF.

J is TRBJ2-5 and V is TRBV6-6, with D hard to call. CDR3 size: 14 residues. Germline lookup yields CDR1 MNHNY and CDR2 SVGAGI (reference sequence). Trimming pared 6 bases from V and 4 bases from J, leaving 15 bases between. The CDR3 region has the DNA TGTGCCAGCAGCTCCGCTTCGACGGGAGAGACCCAGTACTTC. Translation gives CASSSASTGETQYF.

This clone occurred once. The chain uses TRBV2 and TRBJ2-5; D is unresolved. CDR1 SNHLY and CDR2 FYNNEI come from the germline V gene. The CDR3 is 12 residues long. Trimming shortened V by 7 bases and J by 0 bases, and 6 bases separated the two germline ends. The CDR3 nucleotides are TGTGCCAGCAAAGGGAACCAAGAGACCCAGTACTTC. As protein: CASKGNQETQYF.

This clone has a single count. V gene TRBV16 combines with J gene TRBJ1-2; the D gene is possibly TRBD1 (6 bases). In germline, CDR1 is KGHSY, CDR2 FQNENV. The V end was cut by 4 bases, the J end by 7 bases, with 16 bases between. The CDR3 has 14 residues. CDR3 DNA sequence: TGTGCCAGCAGCCGCGATCGGGGGGCGAGTGGCTACACCTTC. Amino acid sequence: CASSRDRGASGYTF.

The chain is built from TRBV30 and TRBJ2-1, with a tentative D call TRBD2 (6 bases). This CDR3 comprises 18 residues. Germline V gene lookup returns CDR1 GTSNPN and CDR2 SVGIG (reference sequence). V was pared by 5 bases and J by 0 bases, with 23 bases between. The CDR3 protein is CAWAGRRTFPSSYNEQFF. The CDR3 region has the DNA TGTGCCTGGGCGGGACGGAGGACCTTCCCCAGCTCCTACAATGAGCAGTTCTTC.

In this sample, this clone turned up a few times. This chain uses TRBV11-2 with TRBJ2-7; D possibly corresponds to TRBD2 (7 bases). CDR3 length: 14 residues. Per the germline V gene, CDR1 is SGHAT and CDR2 is FQNNGV. V lost 1 base, J lost 4 bases, and 11 bases lay in between. The CDR3 reads CASSLVGGPYEQYF. The CDR3 nucleotides read TGTGCCAGCAGCTTAGTGGGGGGGCCGTACGAGCAGTACTTC.

This chain joins TRBV5-4 and TRBJ2-5; 11 bases agree with TRBD1. CDR1 SGHNT and CDR2 YYREEE come from the germline V gene (reference sequence). V dropped 0 bases and J dropped 4; count of bases not matched to a gene: 8. This CDR3 has 17 amino acids. CDR3 amino acids: CASSLAVGQGVRETQYF. The CDR3 coding sequence is TGTGCCAGCAGCTTGGCCGTGGGACAGGGGGTCCGAGAGACCCAGTACTTC.

This sequence joins TRBV7-8 and TRBJ2-5; D ambiguous. Gene TRBJ2-7 matches the end of the DNA better, so the J call may be wrong. The germline V gene encodes CDR1 SGHVS and CDR2 FQNEAQ. This CDR3 contains 15 residues. The CDR3 region is CASSLTSDLPYEQYF. CDR3 DNA: TGTGCCAGCAGCTTAACCTCGGACCTCCCCTACGAGCAGTACTTC.

V gene TRBV11-2 combines with J gene TRBJ1-2; D is perhaps TRBD1 (6 bases). Trimming took off 4 bases at V and 2 bases at J, with 11 bases between the two ends. This CDR3 region has 14 residues. CDR1 and CDR2 from the germline V gene are SGHAT and FQNNGV. For the CDR3, the DNA is TGTGCCAGCAGCTCCGGGACACAAAACTATGGCTACACCTTC. It specifies CASSSGTQNYGYTF.

The V gene is TRBV6-5, the J gene TRBJ2-3, with 8 nucleotides matching TRBD1. The germline V gene encodes CDR1 MNHEY and CDR2 SVGAGI. The trim removed 6 bases at V and 6 bases at J, leaving 11 bases unmatched. The CDR3 runs to 15 residues. CDR3 residues: CASRIQGGSRDTQYF. The CDR3 DNA is TGTGCCAGCAGAATACAGGGGGGTTCGAGGGATACGCAGTATTTT.